Given below is one T cell receptor (beta chain) in context. At least ten counts were recorded for this clonotype. Its antigen remains undetermined. Base qualities are not provided; no much larger clone lies one nucleotide away. Sequencer: Illumina HiSeq 2500. Quantitative 5'-RACE with molecular barcodes was used to prepare TCR beta libraries. As for the authors' bioinformatics: A new computational method based on a probabilistic model of VDJ rearrangement was used to identify disease-linked TCR variants. Using fastp at Q25 and MiXCR, TCRdb reprocessed the public reads and kept productive beta chains. Every distinct CDR3 protein forms one entry, paired with its most common genes and DNA. The V and J calls and clone size come from TCRdb's table, not from the authors' own analysis. Here the sample has around 94,000 distinct CDR3 sequences; just under 9% occur a single time. The top ten hold over 25% of the sample.

Reading from cysteine to phenylalanine, the CDR3 counts 14 amino acids. Only CDR3 DNA remains: 42 bases, in frame from the first base. For this chain, trimming is 4 bases at the V end and 3 bases at the J end, and the number of junction bases without a gene match is 3. CDR1 and CDR2, looked up from the germline V gene (reference sequence), are MNHEY and SMNVEV. These data originate in a study of CD8 T cells in ankylosing spondylitis (dated by TCRdb to the late 2010s). In the study overall: T cell receptor beta repertoires were profiled in healthy donors and ankylosing spondylitis patients so that disease-linked TCR variants could be found. Peripheral blood samples were taken, and synovial fluid was additionally collected from ankylosing spondylitis patients. In total, the full study cohort was made up of 110 or so healthy donors and 20 to 25 ankylosing spondylitis patients.

The investigation overall reported the following: Blood from ankylosing spondylitis patients appeared to be characterized by a TCR beta motif made up of about 8 highly homologous amino acid variants. Significant enrichment of the disease-linked clones was reported in matched synovial fluid samples from ankylosing spondylitis patients. Some motif variants were previously reported in synovial fluid and blood of reactive arthritis patients, suggesting common disease-initiation mechanisms. The disease-linked clones had a CD8+ phenotype and were found at relatively low frequencies in peripheral blood.

The TCR was taken from a male donor with ankylosing spondylitis. The sample was blood, either unsorted or a sorted T cell fraction (not recorded which). The V and J genes are TRBV27 and TRBJ1-1, with 9 bases matching TRBD1. The bases read TGTGCCAGCAGTTACGACAGGGGGTACACTGAAGCTTTCTTT. The translation is CASSYDRGYTEAFF.